One sample yielded the 10 T cell receptor beta chains listed below, sequenced in a study of blood T cell repertoires in COVID-19. TCRdb's copy holds only in-frame clones and misses some; the assay was immunoSEQ multiplex PCR. The data show more than 90,000 clones, with about 85% seen just once and roughly 1.5% held by the top ten. The sequenced sample was peripheral blood. The receptor source for this set is a man aged 40-49 years with acute or convalescent COVID-19.

In its sample, this clone was seen once. V is TRBV27 and J is TRBJ1-2; D is ambiguous. Per the germline V gene, CDR1 is MNHEY and CDR2 is SMNVEV (reference sequence). Deletions cut 0 bases from V and 7 bases from J, with 12 bases between. CDR3 length: 14 residues. The CDR3 DNA reads TGTGCCAGCAGTTTATCGGCGGGGAGGAGTGGCTACACCTTC. Translating gives CASSLSAGRSGYTF.

Here the CDR3 reads CASSYATTSGKETQYF. The CDR3 DNA follows: TGTGCCAGCAGTTACGCCACTACTAGCGGTAAAGAGACCCAGTACTTC. The chain joins TRBV6-5 to TRBJ2-5; TRBD2 matches 8 bases. The CDR3 contains 16 residues. Per the germline V gene, CDR1 is MNHEY and CDR2 is SVGAGI. Trimming removed 2 bases from V and 3 bases from J; junction bases left unmatched: 8.

The chain joins TRBV6-5 to TRBJ2-7, with D tentatively TRBD2 (6 bases). The V gene's germline CDR1 is MNHEY and CDR2 SVGAGI. This CDR3 spans 13 amino acids. V shed 6 bases and J shed 2 bases, with 11 bases lying between them. The CDR3 region has the DNA TGTGCCAGCAGCCCCGGGAGTGCCTACGAGCAGTACTTC. It translates to CASSPGSAYEQYF.

This chain connects TRBV5-1 to TRBJ1-4; perhaps TRBD1 as D (6 bases). Per the germline V gene, CDR1 is SGHRS and CDR2 is YFSETQ. This CDR3 spans 15 amino acids. V was shortened by 2 bases and J by 4 bases, with 12 bases between the two germline ends. The CDR3 DNA sequence: TGCGCCAGCAGCTTTGGTCAGGGGAGTAATGAAAAACTGTTTTTT. It specifies CASSFGQGSNEKLFF.

The chain employs TRBV6-5 and TRBJ1-1; D gene unclear. The CDR3 is 13 residues long. V was shortened by 9 bases and J by 4 bases, with 15 bases between the two germline ends. In germline, CDR1 is MNHEY, CDR2 SVGAGI. The CDR3 sequence: CASREGGGTEAFF. The DNA of the CDR3 is TGTGCCAGTAGGGAGGGCGGCGGCACTGAAGCTTTCTTT.

As concerns this clone: One end of the junction is discordant with germline, which a read error may explain. The chain has TRBV27 and TRBJ2-5, with TRBD1 matching 10 bases. Germline V gene lookup returns CDR1 MNHEY and CDR2 SMNVEV (reference sequence). This CDR3 region has 17 residues. Here the CDR3 DNA reads TGTGCCAGCAGTTCGGGGGGGACAGGGGATCCCCAAGGGACCCAGTACTTC. Protein product: CASSSGGTGDPQGTQYF.

J is TRBJ2-7 and V is TRBV27; TRBD2 is a possible D gene (6 bases). Trimming removed 4 bases at V and 12 bases at J, with 16 bases between. The germline CDR1 and CDR2 sequences are MNHEY and SMNVEV (reference sequence). This CDR3 has 12 amino acids. The CDR3 region is CASSSRGGLRYF. In DNA form, the CDR3 reads TGTGCCAGCAGTTCCCGGGGAGGATTGAGGTACTTC.

The chain employs TRBV21-1 and TRBJ2-7; the D call of TRBD1 is as the table states it, not checked on the DNA. TRBV21-1 is described as a pseudogene. The CDR3 runs to 16 residues. The CDR3 DNA sequence: TGTGCCAGCAGCAACCCGGGACAGGGGGCTTCTTACGAGCAGTACTTC. This codes for CASSNPGQGASYEQYF.

This clone was counted once. The junction departs from germline at one end; a sequencing error may be responsible. V and J are TRBV20-1 and TRBJ1-2; 7 bases line up with TRBD1. The CDR3 has 10 amino acids. Germline CDR1 and CDR2: DFQATT and SNEGSKA (reference sequence). In nucleotides, the CDR3 is TGCAGTGCTAGAGAGACAGGGCTCCTCTTC. This encodes CSARETGLLF.

The V gene is TRBV6-5, the J gene TRBJ2-2; the match to TRBD1 covers 7 bases. This CDR3 comprises 15 residues. The germline gives CDR1 MNHEY, CDR2 SVGAGI. Losses at the gene ends were 3 bases for V and 5 bases for J; bases not matched to a gene: 6. DNA for the CDR3: TGTGCCAGCAGTTATGGTCGACAGGGTACCGGGGAGCTGTTTTTT. It codes for CASSYGRQGTGELFF.